This T cell receptor (beta chain) was obtained from a study of glioma-infiltrating T cells. Study findings and constraints: Very few CDR3 sequences were shared between tissue and blood.

Amplification of TCR alpha and beta CDR3 regions from RNA used iRepertoire nested multiplex PCR. Input was roughly 100-450 ng of tissue mRNA or PBMC total RNA. TCRdb re-derived calls from the multiplex PCR reads in MiXCR, one entry per CDR3 protein. There are fewer than 200,000 distinct CDR3 sequences in the sample; over 25% occur only once, and around 20% lies in the top ten. V lost 2 bases and J lost 9; bases outside the gene matches: 3. The CDR3 is 13 residues long. CDR1 MGHDK and CDR2 SYGVNS come from the germline V gene. Ten or more counts support this clonotype. Its target is unknown. The V call is TRBV25-1, the J call TRBJ2-2; 7 bases are shared with TRBD2. The receptor's source is a human donor with low-grade glioma or glioblastoma, undergoing nonglioma brain surgery, or in good health (not recorded which). The sequenced material came from glioma tissue, nonneoplastic brain tissue, or PBMCs (not recorded which). The CDR3 reads CASSEESGRELFF. The CDR3 nucleotides read TGTGCCAGCAGTGAAGAGAGCGGGAGGGAGCTGTTTTTT.